Each of the 18 T cell receptor beta chains below was sequenced from the same sample in a study of cytomegalovirus exposure and HLA in healthy donors listed by TCRdb under 2017. Library prep was done by the immunoSEQ multiplex PCR assay. For the multiplex PCR, a mixture combining 60 forward primers for TCR Vbeta segments and 13 reverse primers for TCR Jbeta segments was used. The table was pulled from immuneACCESS by TCRdb, which kept in-frame rearrangements only. Such tables lose some clones; where checked, under half of the loss comes from unresolved V genes, and the rest has no known cause. The table for this sample lists around 63,000 clones; approximately 79% of them were counted only once. Roughly 3% of the sample is held by the ten biggest clonotypes. Input material: PBMCs. The receptors come from a woman aged 25 to 45 in good health and CMV-seronegative.

This clone is termed medium-sized. This sequence joins TRBV6-6 and TRBJ2-2; D may be TRBD2 (6 bases). Looked up from germline, CDR1 is MNHNY and CDR2 is SVGAGI (reference sequence). CDR3 size: 15 residues. Trimming removed 4 bases from V and 3 bases from J, with 12 bases in between. The CDR3 DNA sequence: TGTGCCAGCAGTTTTAGCGGAGCATACACCGGGGAGCTGTTTTTT. Residues: CASSFSGAYTGELFF.

The chain has TRBV13 and TRBJ1-2; D possibly corresponds to TRBD1 (6 bases). The CDR3 totals 15 residues. CDR1 is PRHDT and CDR2 is FYEKMQ in the germline V gene (reference sequence). V was clipped by 5 bases and J by 5 bases, with 18 bases between them. The chain's CDR3 is CASSPHRAPGYGYTF. The CDR3 nucleotides read TGTGCCAGCAGCCCCCACAGGGCCCCCGGGTATGGCTACACCTTC.

The chain carries TRBV29-1 and TRBJ2-6, with D perhaps matching TRBD1 (6 bases). The germline gives CDR1 SQVTM, CDR2 ANQGSEA. Trimming left V 6 bases short and J 0 bases short, with 15 bases between. The CDR3 spans 16 residues. The CDR3 nucleotides read TGCAGCGTCGCCCGGGACATAGACTCTGGGGCCAACGTCCTGACTTTC. Its protein is CSVARDIDSGANVLTF.

V gene TRBV10-3 combines with J gene TRBJ2-7, with 9 bases aligning to TRBD1. The trim removed 6 bases at V and 5 bases at J, leaving 11 bases unmatched. CDR1 and CDR2 from the germline V gene are ENHRY and SYGVKD. This CDR3 is 15 amino acids long. The CDR3 coding sequence is TGTGCCATCAGGGAACCGGGACAGGGTATCGACGAGCAGTACTTC. Translating it yields CAIREPGQGIDEQYF.

The chain combines TRBV25-1 with TRBJ1-4, with a possible D match to TRBD1 (5 bases). The V end lost 6 bases, the J end lost 0 bases, and 11 bases lay between the germline ends. The germline gives CDR1 MGHDK, CDR2 SYGVNS. The CDR3 extends over 15 amino acids. The CDR3, as DNA: TGTGCCAGCAGCCCCGACAGAGCAACTAATGAAAAACTGTTTTTT. Translated, it gives CASSPDRATNEKLFF.

The chain links TRBV2 to TRBJ1-4; 8 bases fit TRBD1. CDR1 SNHLY and CDR2 FYNNEI come from the germline V gene. V was pared by 4 bases and J by 3 bases, with 7 bases of the junction left unmatched. CDR3 length equals 16 residues. The CDR3 region has the DNA TGTGCCAGCAGTGGAGCGCCGGGACAGGCTAATGAAAAACTGTTTTTT. Amino acids: CASSGAPGQANEKLFF.

The chain carries TRBV7-3 and TRBJ2-1; 7 nucleotides align to TRBD1. Germline V CDR1 and CDR2: SGHTA, FQGTGA. V lost 2 bases and J lost 8; bases outside the gene matches: 0. CDR3 length: 12 amino acids. CDR3 sequence: CASSLQGDEQFF. CDR3 in DNA: TGTGCCAGCAGCTTACAGGGGGATGAGCAGTTCTTC. Using reference TRBV7-3 and TRBJ2-1 for the parts outside the CDR3, the full variable domain is GAGVSQTPSNKVTEKGKYVELRCDPISGHTALYWYRQSLGQGPEFLIYFQGTGAADDSGLPNDRFFAVRPEGSVSTLKIQRTERGDSAVYLCASSLQGDEQFFGPGTRLTVL.

This clone appeared once. Here the CDR3 DNA reads TGTGCCAGCAGTTTACTTGGAGGGAGAGATCAGCCCCAGCATTTT. The encoded protein is CASSLLGGRDQPQHF. The chain is built from TRBV27 and TRBJ1-5; no definite D call. The CDR3 loop spans 15 amino acids. V dropped 2 bases and J dropped 5 bases, with 13 bases sitting between them. The germline CDR1 and CDR2 sequences are MNHEY and SMNVEV (reference sequence).

V usage is TRBV19 and J usage is TRBJ1-4; 9 bases line up with TRBD1. This CDR3 spans 13 amino acids. Unmatched junction bases numbered 7, after V lost 7 bases and J lost 10 bases. Germline V gene sequence: CDR1 LNHDA, CDR2 SQIVND (reference sequence). The CDR3 here is CASKETGGTKLFF. CDR3 DNA sequence: TGTGCCAGTAAGGAGACAGGGGGAACAAAACTGTTTTTT.

This chain uses TRBV10-3 with TRBJ1-5; 8 bases line up with TRBD1. From germline, CDR1 is ENHRY and CDR2 SYGVKD. The CDR3 has 16 amino acids. V shed 2 bases and J 0 bases; nucleotides not matched to a gene: 3. CDR3 residues: CAISERTGISNQPQHF. CDR3 sequence (DNA): TGTGCCATCAGTGAGAGGACAGGGATTAGCAATCAGCCCCAGCATTTT.

V gene TRBV5-4 combines with J gene TRBJ2-3; 9 nucleotides match TRBD1. Trimming at V came to 4 bases and at J to 3 bases, leaving 6 bases not matched to a gene. The CDR3 covers 15 residues. From germline, CDR1 is SGHNT and CDR2 YYREEE (reference sequence). CDR3: CASSPAGQGTDTQYF. DNA of the CDR3: TGTGCCAGCAGCCCGGCGGGACAGGGAACAGATACGCAGTATTTT.

This clone was recorded a few times. This chain joins TRBV2 and TRBJ2-1, with 13 bases fitting TRBD2. V lost 7 bases, J lost 6 bases, and 6 bases stayed unmatched. The length of the CDR3 is 15 residues. The germline V gene has CDR1 SNHLY and CDR2 FYNNEI. Written as DNA, the CDR3 is TGTGCCAGCAAATTACTAGCGGGGGGGGGCAATGAGCAGTTCTTC. Protein sequence: CASKLLAGGGNEQFF. The variable domain in full, completed from reference TRBV2 and TRBJ2-1, reads EPEVTQTPSHQVTQMGQEVILRCVPISNHLYFYWYRQILGQKVEFLVSFYNNEISEKSEIFDDQFSVERPDGSNFTLKIRSTKLEDSAMYFCASKLLAGGGNEQFFGPGTRLTVL.

In its sample, this clone was seen a few times. The rearrangement uses TRBV6-6 and TRBJ2-1, with D perhaps matching TRBD2 (5 bases). Between the trimmed V and J ends, which lost 0 bases and 0 bases, there was a span of 6 bases. The CDR3 consists of 15 residues. CDR1 MNHNY and CDR2 SVGAGI come from the germline V gene (reference sequence). The CDR3 nucleotides read TGTGCCAGCAGTTACTCAGCGGCCTCCTACAATGAGCAGTTCTTC. It encodes CASSYSAASYNEQFF.

This clone was detected only once. The rearrangement links TRBV6-5 to TRBJ2-3; D perhaps matches TRBD1 (6 bases). The CDR3 extends over 15 amino acids. V was shortened by 10 bases and J by 2 bases, with 19 bases between the two germline ends. CDR1 is MNHEY, CDR2 SVGAGI, per germline. The CDR3 sequence: CATMGSDRNTDTQYF. CDR3 DNA: TGTGCCACCATGGGCTCGGACAGAAACACAGATACGCAGTATTTT.

In its sample, this clone was seen a few times. The rearrangement uses TRBV10-2 and TRBJ2-1; D might be TRBD2 (6 bases). Germline V lookup: CDR1 WSHSY, CDR2 SAAADI. The CDR3 has 13 amino acids. V was pared by 6 bases and J by 8 bases, with 14 bases between. CDR3 sequence: CASRGGGFHEQFF. The CDR3 nucleotides are TGCGCCAGCAGGGGGGGAGGTTTTCATGAGCAGTTCTTC.

The CDR3 region has the DNA TGTGCCAGCAGTGAATTTCGACAGGGGGACTCTGAAGCTTTCTTT. Protein: CASSEFRQGDSEAFF. V is TRBV25-1 and J is TRBJ1-1; 9 bases fit TRBD1. After removal of 1 base from V and 6 bases from J, the junction contained 6 bases not matched to a gene. This CDR3 has 15 amino acids. CDR1 and CDR2 from the germline V gene are MGHDK and SYGVNS.

This clone came up a few times. The chain couples TRBV2 to TRBJ1-1, with a weak D call TRBD1 (5 bases). Looked up from germline, CDR1 is SNHLY and CDR2 is FYNNEI. V lost 3 bases and J lost 3, with 8 bases in between. CDR3 length equals 13 residues. The CDR3 sequence: CASSEGGDTEAFF. CDR3 coding DNA: TGTGCCAGCAGTGAGGGGGGGGACACTGAAGCTTTCTTT.

This rearrangement joins TRBV7-8 to TRBJ1-1; the match to TRBD1 covers 8 bases. Germline lookup yields CDR1 SGHVS and CDR2 FQNEAQ. V lost 1 base to trimming and J lost 1 base; unmatched junction nucleotides: 2. The length of the CDR3 is 15 residues. The CDR3 DNA is TGTGCCAGCAGCTTAGGCGGGACAGGGAACACTGAAGCTTTCTTT. Protein sequence: CASSLGGTGNTEAFF. The variable domain in full, with the rest retrieved from reference TRBV7-8 and TRBJ1-1, is GAGVSQSPRYKVAKRGQDVALRCDPISGHVSLFWYQQALGQGPEFLTYFQNEAQLDKSGLPSDRFFAERPEGSVSTLKIQRTQQEDSAVYLCASSLGGTGNTEAFFGQGTRLTVV.